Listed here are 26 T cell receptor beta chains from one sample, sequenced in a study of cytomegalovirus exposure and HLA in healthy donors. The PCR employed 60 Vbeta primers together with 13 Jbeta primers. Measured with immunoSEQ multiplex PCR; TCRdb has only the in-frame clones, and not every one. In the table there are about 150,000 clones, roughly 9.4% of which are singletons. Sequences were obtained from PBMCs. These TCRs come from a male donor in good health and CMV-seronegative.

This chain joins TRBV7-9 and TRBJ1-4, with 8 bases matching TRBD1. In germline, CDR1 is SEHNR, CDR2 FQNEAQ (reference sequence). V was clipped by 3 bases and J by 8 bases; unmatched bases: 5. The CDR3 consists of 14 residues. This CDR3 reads CASSFGQGSEKLFF. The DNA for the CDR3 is TGTGCCAGCAGCTTCGGACAGGGCAGCGAAAAACTGTTTTTT.

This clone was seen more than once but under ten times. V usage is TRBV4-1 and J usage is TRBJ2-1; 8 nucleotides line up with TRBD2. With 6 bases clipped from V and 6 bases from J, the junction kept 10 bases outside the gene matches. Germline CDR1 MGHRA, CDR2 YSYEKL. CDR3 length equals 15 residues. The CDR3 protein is CASRPSPGGRNEQFF. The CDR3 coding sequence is TGCGCCAGCAGGCCAAGTCCGGGAGGGCGCAATGAGCAGTTCTTC.

This CDR3 is CASSVRQGLNYGYTF. CDR3 nucleotide sequence: TGTGCCAGCAGCGTCAGACAGGGCCTCAACTATGGCTACACCTTC. This chain uses TRBV13 with TRBJ1-2; 7 positions match TRBD1. The CDR3 is made up of 15 amino acids. Unmatched junction bases numbered 8, after V lost 5 bases and J lost 2 bases. Germline V CDR1 and CDR2: PRHDT, FYEKMQ (reference sequence).

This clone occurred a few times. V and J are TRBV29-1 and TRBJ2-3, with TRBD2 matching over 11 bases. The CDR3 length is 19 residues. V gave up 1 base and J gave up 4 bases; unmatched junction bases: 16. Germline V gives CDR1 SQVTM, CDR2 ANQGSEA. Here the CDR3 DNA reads TGCAGCGTTGAAGCCCCCTTAGCGGGGGGGCCTCTTTCCCCAGATACGCAGTATTTT. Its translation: CSVEAPLAGGPLSPDTQYF.

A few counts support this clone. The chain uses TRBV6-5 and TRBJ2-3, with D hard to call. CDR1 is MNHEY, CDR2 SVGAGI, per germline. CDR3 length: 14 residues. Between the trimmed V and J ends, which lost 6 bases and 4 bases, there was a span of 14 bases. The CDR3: CASSPSRLADTQYF. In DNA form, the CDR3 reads TGTGCCAGCAGCCCTTCCCGTCTAGCAGATACGCAGTATTTT.

The CDR3 nucleotides read TGCGCCAGCAGCGTCAGACAGGGGGCGGATAATTCACCCCTCCACTTT. It is translated as CASSVRQGADNSPLHF. This chain uses TRBV5-1 with TRBJ1-6; 10 bases are shared with TRBD1. The CDR3 loop spans 16 amino acids. Germline CDR1 reads SGHRS; CDR2 reads YFSETQ. Losses at the gene ends were 4 bases for V and 5 bases for J; bases not matched to a gene: 6.

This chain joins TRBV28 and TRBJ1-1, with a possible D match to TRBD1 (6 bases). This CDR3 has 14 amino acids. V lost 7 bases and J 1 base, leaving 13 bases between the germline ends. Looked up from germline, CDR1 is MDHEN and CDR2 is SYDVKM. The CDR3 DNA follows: TGTGCCAGCACGCGAGGGGGGGAGAACACTGAAGCTTTCTTT. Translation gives CASTRGGENTEAFF.

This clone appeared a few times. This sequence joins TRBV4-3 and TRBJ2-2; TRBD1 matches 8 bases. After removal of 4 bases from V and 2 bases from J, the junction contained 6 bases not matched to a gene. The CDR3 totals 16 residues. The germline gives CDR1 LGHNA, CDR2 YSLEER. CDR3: CASSRLTGENTGELFF. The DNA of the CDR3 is TGCGCCAGCAGCCGTCTGACAGGGGAAAACACCGGGGAGCTGTTTTTT.

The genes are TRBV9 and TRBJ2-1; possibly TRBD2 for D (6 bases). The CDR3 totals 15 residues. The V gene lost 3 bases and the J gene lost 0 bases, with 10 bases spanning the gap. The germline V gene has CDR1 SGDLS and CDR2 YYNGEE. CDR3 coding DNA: TGTGCCAGCAGCGCCGGGACTTCCTCCTACAATGAGCAGTTCTTC. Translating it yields CASSAGTSSYNEQFF.

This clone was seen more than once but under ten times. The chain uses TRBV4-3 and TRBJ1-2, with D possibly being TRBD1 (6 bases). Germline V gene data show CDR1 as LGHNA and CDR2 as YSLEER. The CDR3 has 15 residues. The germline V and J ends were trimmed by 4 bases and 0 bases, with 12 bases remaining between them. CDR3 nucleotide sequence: TGCGCCAGCAGCCGTTACAGGGCTTCTAACTATGGCTACACCTTC. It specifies CASSRYRASNYGYTF.

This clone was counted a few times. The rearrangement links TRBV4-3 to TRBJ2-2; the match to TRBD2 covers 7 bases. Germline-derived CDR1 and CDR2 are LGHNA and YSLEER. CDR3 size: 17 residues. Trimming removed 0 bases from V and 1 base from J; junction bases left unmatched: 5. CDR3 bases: TGCGCCAGCAGCCAAGAGGGGCTAGCGGAGAACACCGGGGAGCTGTTTTTT. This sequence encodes CASSQEGLAENTGELFF.

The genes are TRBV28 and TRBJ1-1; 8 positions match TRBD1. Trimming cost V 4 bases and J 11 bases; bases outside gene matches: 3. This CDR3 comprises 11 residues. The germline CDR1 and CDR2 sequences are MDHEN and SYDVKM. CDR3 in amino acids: CASSWTGRAFF. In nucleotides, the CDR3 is TGTGCCAGCAGTTGGACAGGGAGGGCTTTCTTT.

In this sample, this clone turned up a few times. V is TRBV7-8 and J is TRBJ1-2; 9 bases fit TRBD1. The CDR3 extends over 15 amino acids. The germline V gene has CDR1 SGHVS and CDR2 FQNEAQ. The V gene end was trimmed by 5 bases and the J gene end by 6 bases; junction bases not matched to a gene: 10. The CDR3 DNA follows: TGTGCCAGCAGCCCAGGGGGAGGGACAGGGCATGGCTACACCTTC. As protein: CASSPGGGTGHGYTF.

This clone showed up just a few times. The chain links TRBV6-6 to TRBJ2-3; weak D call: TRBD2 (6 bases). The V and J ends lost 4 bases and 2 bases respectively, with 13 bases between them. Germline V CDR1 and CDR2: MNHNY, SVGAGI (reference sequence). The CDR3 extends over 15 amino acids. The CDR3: CASSFLGGTTDTQYF. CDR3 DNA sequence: TGTGCCAGCAGTTTCCTTGGGGGGACCACAGATACGCAGTATTTT.

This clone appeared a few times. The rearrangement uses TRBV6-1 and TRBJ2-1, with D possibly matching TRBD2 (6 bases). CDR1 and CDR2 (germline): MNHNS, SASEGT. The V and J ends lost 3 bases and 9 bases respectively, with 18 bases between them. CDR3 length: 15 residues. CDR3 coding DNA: TGTGCCAGCAGTGAGATGCGGGGTTTCGACGGTGAGCAGTTCTTC. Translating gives CASSEMRGFDGEQFF.

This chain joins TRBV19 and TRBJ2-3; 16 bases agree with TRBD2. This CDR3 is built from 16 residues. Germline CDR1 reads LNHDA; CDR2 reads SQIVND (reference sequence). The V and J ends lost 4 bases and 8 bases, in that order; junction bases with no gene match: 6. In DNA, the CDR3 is TGTGCCAGTAGTACGGGGACTAGCGGGAGGGCCGGTACGCAGTATTTT. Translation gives CASSTGTSGRAGTQYF.

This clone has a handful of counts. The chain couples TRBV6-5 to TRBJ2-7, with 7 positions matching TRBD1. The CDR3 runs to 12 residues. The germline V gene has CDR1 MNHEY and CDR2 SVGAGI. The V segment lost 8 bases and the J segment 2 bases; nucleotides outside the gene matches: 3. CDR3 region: CASGTETYEQYF. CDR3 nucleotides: TGTGCCAGCGGGACAGAGACCTACGAGCAGTACTTC.

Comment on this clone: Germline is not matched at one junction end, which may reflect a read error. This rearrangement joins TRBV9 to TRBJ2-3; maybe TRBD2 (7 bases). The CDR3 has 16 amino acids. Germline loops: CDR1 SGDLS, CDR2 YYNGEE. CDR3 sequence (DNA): TGTGCCGGCAGCGCCCTCTCGGGGGGCGCGACAGATACGCAGTATTTT. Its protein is CAGSALSGGATDTQYF.

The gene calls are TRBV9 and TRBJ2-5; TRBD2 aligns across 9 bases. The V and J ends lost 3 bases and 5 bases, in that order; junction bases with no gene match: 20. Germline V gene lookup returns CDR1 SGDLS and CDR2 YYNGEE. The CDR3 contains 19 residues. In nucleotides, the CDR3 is TGTGCCAGCAGCGCTACAAAATTAGCGGGGGATATCCGTAGGGAGACCCAGTACTTC. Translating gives CASSATKLAGDIRRETQYF.

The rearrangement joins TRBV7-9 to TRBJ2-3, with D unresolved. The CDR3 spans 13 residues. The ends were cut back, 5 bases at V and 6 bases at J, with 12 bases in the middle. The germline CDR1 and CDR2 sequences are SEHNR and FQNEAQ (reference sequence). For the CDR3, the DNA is TGTGCCAGCAGCCCCCCCGCTGCGGATACGCAGTATTTT. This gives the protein CASSPPAADTQYF. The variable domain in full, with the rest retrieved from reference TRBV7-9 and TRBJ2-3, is DTGVSQNPRHKITKRGQNVTFRCDPISEHNRLYWYRQTLGQGPEFLTYFQNEAQLEKSRLLSDRFSAERPKGSFSTLEIQRTEQGDSAMYLCASSPPAADTQYFGPGTRLTVL.

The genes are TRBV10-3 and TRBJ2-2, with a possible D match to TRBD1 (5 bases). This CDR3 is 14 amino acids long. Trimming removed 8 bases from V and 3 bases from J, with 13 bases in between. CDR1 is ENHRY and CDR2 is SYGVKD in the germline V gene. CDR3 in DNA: TGTGCCATCCAGGGTTCGGATTACACCGGGGAGCTGTTTTTT. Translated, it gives CAIQGSDYTGELFF.

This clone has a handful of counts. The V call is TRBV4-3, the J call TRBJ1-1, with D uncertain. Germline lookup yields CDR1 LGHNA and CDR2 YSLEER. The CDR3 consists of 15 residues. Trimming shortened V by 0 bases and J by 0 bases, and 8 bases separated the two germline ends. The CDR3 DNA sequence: TGCGCCAGCAGCCAAGATGGAGGAATGAACACTGAAGCTTTCTTT. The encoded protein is CASSQDGGMNTEAFF.

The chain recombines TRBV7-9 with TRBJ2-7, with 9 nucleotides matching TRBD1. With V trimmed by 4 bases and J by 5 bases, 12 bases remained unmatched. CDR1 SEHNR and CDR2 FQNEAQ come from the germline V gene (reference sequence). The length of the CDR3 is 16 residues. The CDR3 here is CASSSKGPGDRDEQYF. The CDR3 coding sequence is TGTGCCAGCAGCTCAAAAGGGCCCGGGGACAGGGACGAGCAGTACTTC.

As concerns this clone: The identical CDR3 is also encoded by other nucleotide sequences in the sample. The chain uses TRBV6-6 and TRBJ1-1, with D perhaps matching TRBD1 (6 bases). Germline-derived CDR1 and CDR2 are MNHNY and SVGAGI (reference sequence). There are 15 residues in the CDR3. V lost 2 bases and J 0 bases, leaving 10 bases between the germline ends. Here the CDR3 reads CASSYRTAMNTEAFF. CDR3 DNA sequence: TGTGCCAGCAGTTACCGGACAGCAATGAACACTGAAGCTTTCTTT.

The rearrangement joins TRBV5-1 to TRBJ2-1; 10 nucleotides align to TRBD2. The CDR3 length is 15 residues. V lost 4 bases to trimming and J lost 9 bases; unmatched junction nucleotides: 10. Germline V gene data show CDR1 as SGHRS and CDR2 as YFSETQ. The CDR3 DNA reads TGCGCCAGCAGCCCGAGTAGCGGGGGGTATATTGAGCAGTTCTTC. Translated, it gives CASSPSSGGYIEQFF.

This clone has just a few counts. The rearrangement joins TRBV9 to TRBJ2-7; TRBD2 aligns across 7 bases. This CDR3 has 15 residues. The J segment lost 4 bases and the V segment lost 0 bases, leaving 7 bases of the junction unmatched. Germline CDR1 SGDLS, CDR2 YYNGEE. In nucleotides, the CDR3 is TGTGCCAGCAGCGTAGGAGTTGGGAGGGAATACGAGCAGTACTTC. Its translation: CASSVGVGREYEQYF.